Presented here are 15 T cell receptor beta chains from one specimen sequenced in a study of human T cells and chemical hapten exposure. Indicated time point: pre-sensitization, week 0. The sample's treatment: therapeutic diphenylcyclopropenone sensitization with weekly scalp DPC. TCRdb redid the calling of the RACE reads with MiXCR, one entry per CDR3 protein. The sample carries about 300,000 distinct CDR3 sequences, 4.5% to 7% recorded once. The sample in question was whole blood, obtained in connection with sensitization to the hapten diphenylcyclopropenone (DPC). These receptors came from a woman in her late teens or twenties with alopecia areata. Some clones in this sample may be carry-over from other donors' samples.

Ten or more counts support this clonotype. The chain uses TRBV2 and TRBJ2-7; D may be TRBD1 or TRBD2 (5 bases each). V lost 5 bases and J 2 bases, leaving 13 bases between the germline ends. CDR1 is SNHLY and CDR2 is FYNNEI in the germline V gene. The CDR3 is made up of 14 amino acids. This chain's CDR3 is CASSRGTPAYEQYF. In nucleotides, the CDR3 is TGTGCCAGCAGTCGAGGGACCCCGGCCTACGAGCAGTACTTC.

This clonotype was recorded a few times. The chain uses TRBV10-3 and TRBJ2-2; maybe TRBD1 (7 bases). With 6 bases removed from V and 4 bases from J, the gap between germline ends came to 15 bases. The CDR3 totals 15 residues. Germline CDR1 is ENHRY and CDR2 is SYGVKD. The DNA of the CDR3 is TGTGCCATCAGGACGGAGGGGGCAAGCACCGGGGAGCTGTTTTTT. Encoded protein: CAIRTEGASTGELFF.

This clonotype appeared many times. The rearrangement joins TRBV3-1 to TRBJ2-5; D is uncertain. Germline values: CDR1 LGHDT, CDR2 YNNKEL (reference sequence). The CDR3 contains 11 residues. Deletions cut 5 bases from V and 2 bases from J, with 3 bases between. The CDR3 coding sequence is TGTGCCAGCAGCAGACAAGAGACCCAGTACTTC. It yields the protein CASSRQETQYF.

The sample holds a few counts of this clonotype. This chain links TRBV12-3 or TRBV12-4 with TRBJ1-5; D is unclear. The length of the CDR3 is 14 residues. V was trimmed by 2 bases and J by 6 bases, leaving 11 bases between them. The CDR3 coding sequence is TGTGCCAGCAGTTTAAAAAGTCAGGCTCAGCCCCAGCATTTT. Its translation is CASSLKSQAQPQHF.

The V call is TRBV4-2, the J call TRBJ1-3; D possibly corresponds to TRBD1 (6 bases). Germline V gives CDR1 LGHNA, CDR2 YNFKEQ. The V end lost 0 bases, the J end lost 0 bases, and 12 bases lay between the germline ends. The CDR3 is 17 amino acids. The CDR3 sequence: CASSQERGGPSGNTIYF. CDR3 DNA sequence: TGTGCCAGCAGCCAAGAGCGCGGGGGCCCCTCTGGAAACACCATATATTTT.

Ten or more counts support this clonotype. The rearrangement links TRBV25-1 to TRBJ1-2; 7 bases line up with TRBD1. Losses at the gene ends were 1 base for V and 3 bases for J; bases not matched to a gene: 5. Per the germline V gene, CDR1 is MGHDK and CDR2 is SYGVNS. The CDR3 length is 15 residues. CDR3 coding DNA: TGTGCCAGCAGTGAATGGGGAGGGGGCCACTATGGCTACACCTTC. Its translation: CASSEWGGGHYGYTF.

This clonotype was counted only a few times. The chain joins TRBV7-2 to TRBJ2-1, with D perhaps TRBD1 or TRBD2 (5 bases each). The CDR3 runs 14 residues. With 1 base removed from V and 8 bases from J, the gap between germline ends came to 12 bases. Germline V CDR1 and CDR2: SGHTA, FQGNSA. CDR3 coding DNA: TGTGCCAGCAGCTTAGTGGTCAGGGACCATGAGCAGTTCTTC. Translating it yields CASSLVVRDHEQFF.

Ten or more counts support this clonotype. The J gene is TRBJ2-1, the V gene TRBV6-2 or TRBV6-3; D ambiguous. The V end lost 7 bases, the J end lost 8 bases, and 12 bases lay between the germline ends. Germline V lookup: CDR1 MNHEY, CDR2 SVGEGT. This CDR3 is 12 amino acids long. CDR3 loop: CASNLPSDEQFF. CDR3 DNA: TGTGCCAGCAACCTTCCATCCGATGAGCAGTTCTTC.

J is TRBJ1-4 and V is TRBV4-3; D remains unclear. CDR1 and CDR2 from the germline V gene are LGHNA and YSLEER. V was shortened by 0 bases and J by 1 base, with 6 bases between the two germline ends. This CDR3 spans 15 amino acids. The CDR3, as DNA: TGCGCCAGCAGCCAAGATGGTGGAACTAATGAAAAACTGTTTTTT. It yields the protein CASSQDGGTNEKLFF.

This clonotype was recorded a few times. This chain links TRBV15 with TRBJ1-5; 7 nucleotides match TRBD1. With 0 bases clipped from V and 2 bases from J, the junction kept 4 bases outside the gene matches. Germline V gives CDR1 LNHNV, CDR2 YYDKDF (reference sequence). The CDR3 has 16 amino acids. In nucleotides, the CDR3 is TGTGCCACCAGCAGAGAAGGGGGCGGCGGCAATCAGCCCCAGCATTTT. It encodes CATSREGGGGNQPQHF.

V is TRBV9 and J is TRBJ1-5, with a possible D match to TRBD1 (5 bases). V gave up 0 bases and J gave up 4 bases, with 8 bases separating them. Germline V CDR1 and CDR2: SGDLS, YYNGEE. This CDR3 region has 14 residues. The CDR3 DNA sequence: TGTGCCAGCAGCGTAGGGACAACAAATCAGCCCCAGCATTTT. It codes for CASSVGTTNQPQHF.

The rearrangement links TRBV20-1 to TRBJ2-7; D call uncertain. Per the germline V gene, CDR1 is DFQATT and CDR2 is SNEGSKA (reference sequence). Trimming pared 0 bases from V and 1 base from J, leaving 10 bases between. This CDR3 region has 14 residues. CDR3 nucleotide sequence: TGCAGTGCTAGAGATCATTGGGTTTCCTACGAGCAGTACTTC. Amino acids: CSARDHWVSYEQYF.

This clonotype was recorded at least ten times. CDR3 amino acids: CASSYGGGTSYGYTF. CDR3 coding DNA: TGTGCCAGCAGTTACGGAGGGGGGACAAGCTATGGCTACACCTTC. The rearrangement joins TRBV6-5 to TRBJ1-2; a possible D gene is TRBD1 (6 bases). V lost 2 bases and J 4 bases, leaving 14 bases between the germline ends. Germline CDR1 MNHEY, CDR2 SVGAGI. This CDR3 has 15 residues.

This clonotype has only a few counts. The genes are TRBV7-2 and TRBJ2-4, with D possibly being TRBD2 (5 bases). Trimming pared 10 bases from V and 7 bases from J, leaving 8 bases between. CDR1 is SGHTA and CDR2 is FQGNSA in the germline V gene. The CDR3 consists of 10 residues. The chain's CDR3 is CATGENIQYF. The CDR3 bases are TGTGCCACCGGGGAGAACATTCAGTACTTC. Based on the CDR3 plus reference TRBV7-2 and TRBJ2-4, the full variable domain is GAGVSQSPSNKVTEKGKDVELRCDPISGHTALYWYRQSLGQGLEFLIYFQGNSAPDKSGLPSDRFSAERTGGSVSTLTIQRTQQEDSAVYLCATGENIQYFGAGTRLSVL.

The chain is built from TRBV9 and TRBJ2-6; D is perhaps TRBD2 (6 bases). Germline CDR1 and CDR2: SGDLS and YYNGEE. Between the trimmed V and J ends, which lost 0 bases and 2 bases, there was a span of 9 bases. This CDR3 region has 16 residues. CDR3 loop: CASSVVGGAGANVLTF. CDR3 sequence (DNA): TGTGCCAGCAGCGTAGTGGGGGGTGCTGGGGCCAACGTCCTGACTTTC.